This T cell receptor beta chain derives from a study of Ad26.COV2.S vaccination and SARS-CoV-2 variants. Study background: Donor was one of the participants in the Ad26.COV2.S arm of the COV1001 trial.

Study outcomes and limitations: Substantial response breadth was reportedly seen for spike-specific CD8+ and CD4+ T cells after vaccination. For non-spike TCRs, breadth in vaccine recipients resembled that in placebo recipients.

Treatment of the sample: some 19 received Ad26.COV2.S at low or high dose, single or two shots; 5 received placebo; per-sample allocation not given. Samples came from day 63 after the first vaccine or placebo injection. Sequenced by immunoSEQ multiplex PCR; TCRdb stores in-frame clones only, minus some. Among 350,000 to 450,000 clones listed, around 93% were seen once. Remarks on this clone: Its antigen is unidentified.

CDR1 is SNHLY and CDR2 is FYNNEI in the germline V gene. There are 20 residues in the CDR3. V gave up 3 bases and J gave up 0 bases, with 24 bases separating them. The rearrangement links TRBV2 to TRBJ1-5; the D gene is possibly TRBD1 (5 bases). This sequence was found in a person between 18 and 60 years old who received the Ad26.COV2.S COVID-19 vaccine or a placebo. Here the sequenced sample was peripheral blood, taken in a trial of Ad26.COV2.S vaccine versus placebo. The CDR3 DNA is TGTGCCAGCAGTGACGGGGCCCCAGGTCTGACCCTCTATAGCAATCAGCCCCAGCATTTT. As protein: CASSDGAPGLTLYSNQPQHF.